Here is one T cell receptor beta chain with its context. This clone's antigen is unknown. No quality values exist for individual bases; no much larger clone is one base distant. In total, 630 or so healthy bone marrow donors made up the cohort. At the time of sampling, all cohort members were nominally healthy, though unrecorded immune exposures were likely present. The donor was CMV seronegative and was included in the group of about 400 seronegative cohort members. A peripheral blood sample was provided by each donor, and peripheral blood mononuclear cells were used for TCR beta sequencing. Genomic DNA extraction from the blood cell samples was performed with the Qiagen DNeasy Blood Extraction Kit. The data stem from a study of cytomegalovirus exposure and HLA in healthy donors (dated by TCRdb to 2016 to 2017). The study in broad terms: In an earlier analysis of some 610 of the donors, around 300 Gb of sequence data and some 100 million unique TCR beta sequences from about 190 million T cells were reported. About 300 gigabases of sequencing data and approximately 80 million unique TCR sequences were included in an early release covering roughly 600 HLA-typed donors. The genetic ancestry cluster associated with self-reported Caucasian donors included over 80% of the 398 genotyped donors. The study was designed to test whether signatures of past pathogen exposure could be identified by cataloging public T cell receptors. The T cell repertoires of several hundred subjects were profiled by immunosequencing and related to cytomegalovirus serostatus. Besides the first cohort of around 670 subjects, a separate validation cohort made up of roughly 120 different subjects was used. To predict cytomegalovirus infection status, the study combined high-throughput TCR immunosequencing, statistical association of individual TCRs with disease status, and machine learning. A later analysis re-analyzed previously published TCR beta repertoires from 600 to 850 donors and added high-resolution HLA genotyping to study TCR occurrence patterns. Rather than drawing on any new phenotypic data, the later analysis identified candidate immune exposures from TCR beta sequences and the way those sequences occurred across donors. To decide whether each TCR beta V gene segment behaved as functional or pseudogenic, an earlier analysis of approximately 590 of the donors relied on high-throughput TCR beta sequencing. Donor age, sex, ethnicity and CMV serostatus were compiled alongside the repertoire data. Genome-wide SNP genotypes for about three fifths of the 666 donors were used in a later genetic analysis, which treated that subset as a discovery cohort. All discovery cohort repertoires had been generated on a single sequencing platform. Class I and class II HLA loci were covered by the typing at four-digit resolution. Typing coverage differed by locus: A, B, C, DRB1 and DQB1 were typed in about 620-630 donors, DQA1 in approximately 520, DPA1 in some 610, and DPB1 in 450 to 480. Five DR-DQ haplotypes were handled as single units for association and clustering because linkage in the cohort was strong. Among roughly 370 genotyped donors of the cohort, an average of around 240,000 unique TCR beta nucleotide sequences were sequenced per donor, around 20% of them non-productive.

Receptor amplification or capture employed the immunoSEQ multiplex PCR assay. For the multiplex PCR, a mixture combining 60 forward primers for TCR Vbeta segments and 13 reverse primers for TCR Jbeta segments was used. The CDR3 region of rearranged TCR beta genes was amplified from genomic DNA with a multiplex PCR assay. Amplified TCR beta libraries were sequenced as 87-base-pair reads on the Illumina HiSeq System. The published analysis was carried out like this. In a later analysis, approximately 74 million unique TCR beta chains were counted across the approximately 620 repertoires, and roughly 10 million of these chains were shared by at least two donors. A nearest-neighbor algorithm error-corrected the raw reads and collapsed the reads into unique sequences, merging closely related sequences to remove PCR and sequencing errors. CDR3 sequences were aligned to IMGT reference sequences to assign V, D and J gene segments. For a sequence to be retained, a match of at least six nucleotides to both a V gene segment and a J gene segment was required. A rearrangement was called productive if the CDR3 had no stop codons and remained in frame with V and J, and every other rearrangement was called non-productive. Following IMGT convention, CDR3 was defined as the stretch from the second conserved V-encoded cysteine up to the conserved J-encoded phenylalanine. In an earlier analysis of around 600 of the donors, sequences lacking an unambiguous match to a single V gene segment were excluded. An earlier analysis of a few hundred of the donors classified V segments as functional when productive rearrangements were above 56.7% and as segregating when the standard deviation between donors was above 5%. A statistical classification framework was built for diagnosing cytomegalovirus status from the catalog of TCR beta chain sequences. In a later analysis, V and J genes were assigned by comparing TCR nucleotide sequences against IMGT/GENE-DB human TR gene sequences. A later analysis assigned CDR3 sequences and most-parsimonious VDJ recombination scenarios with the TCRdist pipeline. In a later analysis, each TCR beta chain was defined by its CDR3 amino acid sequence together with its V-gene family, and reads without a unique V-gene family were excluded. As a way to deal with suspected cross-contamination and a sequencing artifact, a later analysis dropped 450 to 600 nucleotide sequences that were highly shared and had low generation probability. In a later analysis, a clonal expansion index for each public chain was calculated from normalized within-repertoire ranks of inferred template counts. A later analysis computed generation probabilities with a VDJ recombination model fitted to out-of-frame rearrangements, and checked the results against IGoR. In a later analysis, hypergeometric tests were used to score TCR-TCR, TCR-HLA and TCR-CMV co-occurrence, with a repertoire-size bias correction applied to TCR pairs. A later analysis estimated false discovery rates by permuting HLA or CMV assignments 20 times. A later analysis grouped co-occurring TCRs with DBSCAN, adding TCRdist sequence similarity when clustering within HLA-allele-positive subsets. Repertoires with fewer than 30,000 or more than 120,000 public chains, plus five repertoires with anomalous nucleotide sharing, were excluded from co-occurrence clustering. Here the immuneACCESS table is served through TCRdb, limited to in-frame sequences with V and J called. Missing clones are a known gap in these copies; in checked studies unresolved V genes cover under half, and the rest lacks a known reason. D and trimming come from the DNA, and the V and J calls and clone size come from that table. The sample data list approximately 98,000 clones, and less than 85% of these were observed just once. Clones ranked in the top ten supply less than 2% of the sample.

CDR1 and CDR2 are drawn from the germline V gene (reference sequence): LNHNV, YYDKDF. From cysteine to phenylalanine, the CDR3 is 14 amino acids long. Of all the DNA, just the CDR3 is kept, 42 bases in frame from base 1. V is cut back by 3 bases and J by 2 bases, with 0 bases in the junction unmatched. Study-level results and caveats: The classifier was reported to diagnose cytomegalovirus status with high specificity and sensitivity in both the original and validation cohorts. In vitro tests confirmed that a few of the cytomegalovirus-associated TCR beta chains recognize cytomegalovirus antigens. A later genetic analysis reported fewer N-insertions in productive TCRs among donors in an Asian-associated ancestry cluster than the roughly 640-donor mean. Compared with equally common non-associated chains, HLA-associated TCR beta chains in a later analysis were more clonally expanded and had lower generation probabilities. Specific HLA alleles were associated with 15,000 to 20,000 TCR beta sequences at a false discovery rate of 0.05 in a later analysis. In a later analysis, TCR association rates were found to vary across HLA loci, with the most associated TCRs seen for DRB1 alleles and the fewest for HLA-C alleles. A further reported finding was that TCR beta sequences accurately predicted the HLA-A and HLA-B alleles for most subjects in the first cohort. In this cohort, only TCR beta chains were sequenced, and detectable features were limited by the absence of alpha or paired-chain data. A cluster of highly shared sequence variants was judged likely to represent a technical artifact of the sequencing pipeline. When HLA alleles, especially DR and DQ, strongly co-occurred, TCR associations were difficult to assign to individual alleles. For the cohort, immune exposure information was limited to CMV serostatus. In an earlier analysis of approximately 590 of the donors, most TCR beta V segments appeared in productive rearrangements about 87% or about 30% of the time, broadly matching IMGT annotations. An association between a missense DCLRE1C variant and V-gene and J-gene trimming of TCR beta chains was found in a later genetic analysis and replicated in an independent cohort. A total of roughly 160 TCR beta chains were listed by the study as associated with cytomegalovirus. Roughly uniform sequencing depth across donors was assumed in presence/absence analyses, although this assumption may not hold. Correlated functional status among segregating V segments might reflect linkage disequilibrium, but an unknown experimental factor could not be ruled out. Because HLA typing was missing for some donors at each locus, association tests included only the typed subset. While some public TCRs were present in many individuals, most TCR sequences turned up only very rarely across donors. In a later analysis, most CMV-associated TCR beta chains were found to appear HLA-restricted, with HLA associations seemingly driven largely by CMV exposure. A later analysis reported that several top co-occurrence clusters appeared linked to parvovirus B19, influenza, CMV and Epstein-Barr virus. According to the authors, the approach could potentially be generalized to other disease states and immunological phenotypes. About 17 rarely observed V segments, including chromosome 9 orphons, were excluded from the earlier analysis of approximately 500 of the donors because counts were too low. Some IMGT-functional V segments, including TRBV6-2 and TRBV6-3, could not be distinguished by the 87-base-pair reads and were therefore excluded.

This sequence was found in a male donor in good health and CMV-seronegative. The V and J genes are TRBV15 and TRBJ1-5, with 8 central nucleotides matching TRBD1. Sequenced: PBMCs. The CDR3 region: CATSRDRGNQPQHF. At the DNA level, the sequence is TGTGCCACCAGCAGGGACAGGGGCAATCAGCCCCAGCATTTT.